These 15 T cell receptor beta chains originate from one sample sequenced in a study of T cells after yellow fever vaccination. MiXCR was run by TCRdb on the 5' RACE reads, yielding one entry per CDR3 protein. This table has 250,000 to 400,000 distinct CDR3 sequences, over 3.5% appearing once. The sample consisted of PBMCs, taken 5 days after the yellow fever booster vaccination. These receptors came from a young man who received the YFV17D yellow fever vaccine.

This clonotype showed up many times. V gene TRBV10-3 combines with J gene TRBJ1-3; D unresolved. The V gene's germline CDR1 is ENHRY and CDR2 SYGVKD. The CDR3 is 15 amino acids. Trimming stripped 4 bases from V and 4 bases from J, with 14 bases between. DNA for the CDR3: TGTGCCATCAGTGGGCGGGGATGGGAAGGAAACACCATATATTTT. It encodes CAISGRGWEGNTIYF.

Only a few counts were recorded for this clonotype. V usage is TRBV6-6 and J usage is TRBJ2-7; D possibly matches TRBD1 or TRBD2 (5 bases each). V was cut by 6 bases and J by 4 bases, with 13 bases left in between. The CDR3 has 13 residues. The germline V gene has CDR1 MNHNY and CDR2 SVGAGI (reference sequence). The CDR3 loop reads CASSRDRRYEQYF. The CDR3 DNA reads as TGTGCCAGCAGCCGGGACCGCCGGTACGAGCAGTACTTC.

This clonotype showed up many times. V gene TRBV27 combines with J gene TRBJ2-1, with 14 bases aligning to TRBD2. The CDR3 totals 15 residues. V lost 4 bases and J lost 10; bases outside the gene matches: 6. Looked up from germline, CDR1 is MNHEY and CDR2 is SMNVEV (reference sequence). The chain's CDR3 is CASSSGTSGGGEQFF. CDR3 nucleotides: TGTGCCAGCAGTTCGGGGACTAGCGGGGGCGGGGAGCAGTTCTTC.

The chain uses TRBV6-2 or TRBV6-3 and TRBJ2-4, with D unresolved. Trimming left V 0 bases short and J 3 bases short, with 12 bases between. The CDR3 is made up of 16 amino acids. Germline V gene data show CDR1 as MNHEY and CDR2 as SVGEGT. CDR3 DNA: TGTGCCAGCAGTTACTCGTGGAAGCGAGGCAAAAACATTCAGTACTTC. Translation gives CASSYSWKRGKNIQYF.

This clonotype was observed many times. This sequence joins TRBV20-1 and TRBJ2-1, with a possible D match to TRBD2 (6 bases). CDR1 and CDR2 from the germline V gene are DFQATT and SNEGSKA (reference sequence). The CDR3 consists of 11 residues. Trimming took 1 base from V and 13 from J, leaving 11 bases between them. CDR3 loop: CSARAGTPQFF. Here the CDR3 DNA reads TGCAGTGCTAGAGCCGGGACTCCACAGTTCTTC.

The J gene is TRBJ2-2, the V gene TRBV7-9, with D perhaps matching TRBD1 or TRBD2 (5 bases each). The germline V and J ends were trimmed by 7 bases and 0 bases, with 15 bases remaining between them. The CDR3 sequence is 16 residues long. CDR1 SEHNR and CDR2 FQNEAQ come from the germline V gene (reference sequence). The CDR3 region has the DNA TGTGCCAGCATTGGGGGACGGCTCGCGAACACCGGGGAGCTGTTTTTT. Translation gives CASIGGRLANTGELFF.

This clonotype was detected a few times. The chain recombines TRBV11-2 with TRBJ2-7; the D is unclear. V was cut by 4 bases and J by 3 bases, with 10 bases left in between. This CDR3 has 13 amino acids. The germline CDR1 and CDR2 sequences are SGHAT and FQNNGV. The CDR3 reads CASSSSTGYEQYF. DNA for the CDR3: TGTGCCAGCAGCTCTTCGACGGGCTACGAGCAGTACTTC.

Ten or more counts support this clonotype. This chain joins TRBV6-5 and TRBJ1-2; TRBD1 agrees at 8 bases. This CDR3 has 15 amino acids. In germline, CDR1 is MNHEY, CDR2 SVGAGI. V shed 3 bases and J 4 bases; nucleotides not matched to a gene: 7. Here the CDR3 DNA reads TGTGCCAGCAGTTATGGGCAGGGGGCAGGCTATGGCTACACCTTC. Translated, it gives CASSYGQGAGYGYTF.

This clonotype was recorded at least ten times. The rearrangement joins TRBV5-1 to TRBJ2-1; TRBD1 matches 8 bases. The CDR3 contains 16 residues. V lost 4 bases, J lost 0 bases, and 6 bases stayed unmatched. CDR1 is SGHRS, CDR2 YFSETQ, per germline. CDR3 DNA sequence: TGCGCCAGCAGCGGTGGCACAGGGGGCTCCTACAATGAGCAGTTCTTC. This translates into CASSGGTGGSYNEQFF.

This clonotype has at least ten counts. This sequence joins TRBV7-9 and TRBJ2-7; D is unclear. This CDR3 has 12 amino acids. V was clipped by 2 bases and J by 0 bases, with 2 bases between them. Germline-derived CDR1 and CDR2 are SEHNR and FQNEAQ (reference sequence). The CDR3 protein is CASSLYSYEQYF. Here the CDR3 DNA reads TGTGCCAGCAGCTTATACTCCTACGAGCAGTACTTC.

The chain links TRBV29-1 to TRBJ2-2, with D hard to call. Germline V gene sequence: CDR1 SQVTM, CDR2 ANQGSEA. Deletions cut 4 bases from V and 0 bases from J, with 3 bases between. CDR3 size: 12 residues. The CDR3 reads CSVGSNTGELFF. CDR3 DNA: TGCAGCGTTGGATCGAACACCGGGGAGCTGTTTTTT.

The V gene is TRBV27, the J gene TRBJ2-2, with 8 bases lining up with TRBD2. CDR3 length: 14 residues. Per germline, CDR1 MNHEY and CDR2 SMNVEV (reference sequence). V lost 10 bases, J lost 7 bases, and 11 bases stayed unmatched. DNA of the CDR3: TGTGCCACGACCCGGGGGGGCTCGGACGGGGAGCTGTTTTTT. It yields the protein CATTRGGSDGELFF.

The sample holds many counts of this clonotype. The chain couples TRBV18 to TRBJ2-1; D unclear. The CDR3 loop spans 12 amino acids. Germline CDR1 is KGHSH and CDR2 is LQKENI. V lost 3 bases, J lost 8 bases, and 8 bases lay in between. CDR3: CASSPPIYEQFF. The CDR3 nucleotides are TGTGCCAGCTCACCTCCCATCTATGAGCAGTTCTTC.

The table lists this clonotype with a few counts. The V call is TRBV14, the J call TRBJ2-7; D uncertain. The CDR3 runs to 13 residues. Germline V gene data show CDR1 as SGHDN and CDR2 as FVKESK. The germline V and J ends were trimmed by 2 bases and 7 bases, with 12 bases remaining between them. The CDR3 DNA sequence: TGTGCCAGCAGCCAACAGGACCTGGGGGAGCAGTACGTC. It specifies CASSQQDLGEQYV.

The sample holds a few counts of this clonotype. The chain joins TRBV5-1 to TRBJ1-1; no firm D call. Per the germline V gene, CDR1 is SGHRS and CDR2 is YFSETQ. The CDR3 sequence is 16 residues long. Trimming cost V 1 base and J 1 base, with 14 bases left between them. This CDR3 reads CASSLFRFGRNTEAFF. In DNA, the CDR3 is TGCGCCAGCAGCTTGTTTCGGTTCGGCAGGAACACTGAAGCTTTCTTT.